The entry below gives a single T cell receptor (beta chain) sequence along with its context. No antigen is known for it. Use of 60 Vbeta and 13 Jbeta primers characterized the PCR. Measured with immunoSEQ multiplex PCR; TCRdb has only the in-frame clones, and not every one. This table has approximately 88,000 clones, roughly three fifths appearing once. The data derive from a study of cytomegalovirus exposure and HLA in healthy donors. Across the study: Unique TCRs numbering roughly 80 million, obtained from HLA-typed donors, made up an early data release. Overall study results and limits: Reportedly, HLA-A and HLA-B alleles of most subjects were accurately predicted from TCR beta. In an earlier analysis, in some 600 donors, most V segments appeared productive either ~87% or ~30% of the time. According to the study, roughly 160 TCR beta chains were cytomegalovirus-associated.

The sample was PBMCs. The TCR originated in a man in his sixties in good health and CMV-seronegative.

The CDR3 spells CASGLRPEGSYEQYF. The CDR3 DNA sequence: TGTGCTAGTGGTTTAAGGCCCGAGGGATCCTACGAGCAGTACTTC. The chain carries TRBV12-5 and TRBJ2-7; tentative D call: TRBD2 (5 bases). Germline V CDR1 and CDR2: LGHNT, FRNRAP. V was cut by 3 bases and J by 1 base, with 13 bases left in between. CDR3 length: 15 residues.